The next 27 T cell receptor beta chains were all read from a single sample in a study of Graves' ophthalmopathy and Graves' hyperthyroidism. RNA transcripts were the source from which TCR beta CDR3 regions were amplified. The library came from an HTBI-primed first-round RT-PCR and a second-round multiplex PCR. TCRdb reprocessed the multiplex PCR reads via MiXCR and lists one record per CDR3 protein. The data hold over a million distinct CDR3 sequences, with around a third observed a single time. Sequencing was performed on peripheral blood or thyroid tissue (not recorded which). Source of these receptors: an adult man with Graves' hyperthyroidism.

Comment on this clonotype: The junction departs from germline at one end; a sequencing error may be responsible. The chain couples TRBV7-9 to TRBJ2-7; D gene unclear. Germline V gene data show CDR1 as SEHNR and CDR2 as FQNEAQ (reference sequence). The CDR3 has 14 amino acids. In nucleotides, the CDR3 is TGTGCCAGCAGCTTAGAGAGAGTACAATACGAGCAGTGCTTC. This gives the protein CASSLERVQYEQCF.

This clonotype came up a few times. One base away lies a much larger clone, so this may be a sequencing read error. The gene calls are TRBV2 and TRBJ2-7; D unclear. The CDR3 spans 11 residues. V was clipped by 8 bases and J by 3 bases, with 8 bases between them. The germline V gene has CDR1 SNHLY and CDR2 FYNNEI. The CDR3, as DNA: TGTGCCAGCGGGAAGGGCTACGAGCAGTACTTC. It yields the protein CASGKGYEQYF. Full variable domain (remainder filled in from reference TRBV2 and TRBJ2-7): EPEVTQTPSHQVTQMGQEVILRCVPISNHLYFYWYRQILGQKVEFLVSFYNNEISEKSEIFDDQFSVERPDGSNFTLKIRSTKLEDSAMYFCASGKGYEQYFGPGTRLTVT.

This clonotype was counted ten times or more. The J gene is TRBJ2-2, the V gene TRBV10-3, with D perhaps matching TRBD1 (7 bases). V was trimmed by 11 bases and J by 3 bases, leaving 13 bases between them. There are 13 residues in the CDR3. CDR1 ENHRY and CDR2 SYGVKD come from the germline V gene. DNA for the CDR3: TGTGCCGCGGGACAGAGAGACACCGGGGAGCTGTTTTTT. Translation gives CAAGQRDTGELFF.

This clonotype has a handful of counts. V is TRBV6-4 and J is TRBJ1-3, with D maybe TRBD1 (6 bases). V was cut by 7 bases and J by 2 bases, with 15 bases left in between. The CDR3 runs 15 residues. CDR1 and CDR2 from the germline V gene are MRHNA and SNTAGT. CDR3 amino acids: CASKIQGVAGNTIYF. CDR3 nucleotide sequence: TGTGCCAGCAAAATACAGGGAGTAGCTGGAAACACCATATATTTT.

At least ten counts were recorded for this clonotype. The gene calls are TRBV7-2 and TRBJ2-7, with a tentative D call TRBD1 (5 bases). Germline V gene data show CDR1 as SGHTA and CDR2 as FQGNSA. CDR3 length: 13 residues. V gave up 5 bases and J gave up 7 bases, with 15 bases separating them. The CDR3 protein is CASSQTDLREQYF. CDR3 nucleotides: TGTGCCAGCAGCCAGACAGACCTACGGGAGCAGTACTTC.

The chain is built from TRBV29-1 and TRBJ2-5; 12 bases line up with TRBD1. The junction had 10 bases not matched to a gene; V was cut back by 7 bases and J by 1 base. In germline, CDR1 is SQVTM, CDR2 ANQGSEA. The CDR3 spans 16 residues. CDR3 loop: CSAGGQGAHSQETQYF. In DNA, the CDR3 is TGCAGCGCCGGGGGACAGGGGGCGCATTCCCAAGAGACCCAGTACTTC.

This clonotype has a count of ten or more. The gene calls are TRBV10-3 and TRBJ2-7, with D possibly called TRBD1 or TRBD2 (6 bases each). From germline, CDR1 is ENHRY and CDR2 SYGVKD. Trimming removed 5 bases at V and 5 bases at J, with 13 bases between. The CDR3 extends over 13 amino acids. CDR3 amino acids: CAISRGQGHEQYF. The CDR3 region has the DNA TGTGCCATCAGTCGGGGGCAGGGCCACGAGCAGTACTTC.

Concerning this clonotype: The conserved phenylalanine or tryptophan is not found at the CDR3 terminus, so this likely reflects a read error. The limits of the CDR3 on the DNA are not certain, so only TCRdb's listed CDR3 is given. The chain combines TRBV20-1 with TRBJ2-6; the table names TRBD1, a call not compared with the DNA. CDR1 DFQATT and CDR2 SNEGSKA come from the germline V gene (reference sequence). Counting both end residues, the CDR3 totals 9 amino acids. Here the CDR3 reads CSARDPGGT.

The rearrangement links TRBV7-9 to TRBJ1-1, with D hard to call. The CDR3 runs 11 residues. CDR1 and CDR2 from the germline V gene are SEHNR and FQNEAQ (reference sequence). Trimming shortened V by 5 bases and J by 4 bases, and 5 bases separated the two germline ends. The DNA of the CDR3 is TGTGCCAGCAGCCAACTCACTGAAGCTTTCTTT. Protein sequence: CASSQLTEAFF.

As to this clonotype: Since a much larger clone is just one base distant, this may be a read error. V gene TRBV5-1 combines with J gene TRBJ2-5, with D perhaps matching TRBD2 (7 bases). This CDR3 region has 14 residues. Germline CDR1 reads SGHRS; CDR2 reads YFSETQ. The CDR3 sequence is CASSPGAGVETQHF. CDR3 DNA sequence: TGCGCCAGCAGCCCGGGGGCGGGAGTTGAGACCCAGCACTTC.

The genes are TRBV25-1 and TRBJ1-4; the match to TRBD1 covers 10 bases. Germline V lookup: CDR1 MGHDK, CDR2 SYGVNS. V shed 6 bases and J 7 bases; nucleotides not matched to a gene: 8. CDR3 length equals 15 residues. CDR3 nucleotide sequence: TGTGCCAGCAGGGGAAGACAGGGGGCGAGTGAAAAACTGTTTTTT. It specifies CASRGRQGASEKLFF.

The table lists this clonotype with many counts. V gene TRBV7-2 combines with J gene TRBJ2-7, with a possible D match to TRBD2 (5 bases). V was trimmed by 5 bases and J by 0 bases, leaving 8 bases between them. Germline V lookup: CDR1 SGHTA, CDR2 FQGNSA. The CDR3 sequence is 13 residues long. The CDR3 bases are TGTGCCAGCAGCGTAACTAGCTCCTACGAGCAGTACTTC. It specifies CASSVTSSYEQYF.

This clonotype has more than one count but fewer than ten. The genes are TRBV10-3 and TRBJ1-6; D unresolved. From germline, CDR1 is ENHRY and CDR2 SYGVKD. This CDR3 comprises 14 residues. V shed 4 bases and J shed 7 bases, with 11 bases lying between them. CDR3 DNA: TGTGCCATCAGTGGCCGCCCGGACAATTCACCCCTCCACTTT. Encoded protein: CAISGRPDNSPLHF.

This clonotype has at least ten counts. The chain couples TRBV24-1 to TRBJ1-2; TRBD1 agrees at 7 bases. The length of the CDR3 is 16 residues. Germline V gives CDR1 KGHDR, CDR2 SFDVKD. With 4 bases clipped from V and 4 bases from J, the junction kept 11 bases outside the gene matches. CDR3 sequence (DNA): TGTGCCACCAGTGACCGCAAAGTGGACAGGCCCTATGGCTACACCTTC. This gives the protein CATSDRKVDRPYGYTF.

This clonotype has more than one count but fewer than ten. The V call is TRBV4-3, the J call TRBJ1-2; perhaps TRBD1 as D (5 bases). CDR3 size: 16 residues. Germline lookup yields CDR1 LGHNA and CDR2 YSLEER. V was pared by 0 bases and J by 3 bases, with 14 bases between. The CDR3 nucleotides are TGCGCCAGCAGCCAAGATTTAGGGGAGACTTACTATGGCTACACCTTC. Translation: CASSQDLGETYYGYTF.

The rearrangement links TRBV19 to TRBJ1-5, with 7 bases aligning to TRBD1. This CDR3 comprises 14 residues. After removal of 1 base from V and 5 bases from J, the junction contained 2 bases not matched to a gene. CDR1 and CDR2 (germline): LNHDA, SQIVND (reference sequence). For the CDR3, the DNA is TGTGCCAGTAGTATAGGTAGGGGGCATCAGCCCCAGCATTTT. Protein product: CASSIGRGHQPQHF.

This clonotype has at least ten counts. Its ends do not fully match the called genes, so a read error is possible. This chain joins TRBV7-9 and TRBJ1-2, with D perhaps TRBD1 (6 bases). CDR1 and CDR2 from the germline V gene are SEHNR and FQNEAQ (reference sequence). The CDR3 contains 14 residues. Here the CDR3 DNA reads TGTACCAGCAGCTCGACAGGAGTCGGTCGCGGCTACACCTTC. It specifies CTSSSTGVGRGYTF. Full variable domain (outside the CDR3, taken from reference TRBV7-9 and TRBJ1-2): DTGVSQNPRHKITKRGQNVTFRCDPISEHNRLYWYRQTLGQGPEFLTYFQNEAQLEKSRLLSDRFSAERPKGSFSTLEIQRTEQGDSAMYLCTSSSTGVGRGYTFGSGTRLTVV.

Concerning this clonotype: One end of the junction fails to match germline, which may point to a read error. V and J are TRBV10-3 and TRBJ1-5; the D gene is possibly TRBD1 (5 bases). Per germline, CDR1 ENHRY and CDR2 SYGVKD. The CDR3 is made up of 15 amino acids. This CDR3 reads CASSGHTRWNQPQHF. The CDR3 bases are TGTGCCAGCAGTGGACATACACGATGGAATCAGCCCCAGCATTTT.

Worth noting for this clonotype: This may stem from a read error, because a much larger clone lies one nucleotide away. The chain uses TRBV20-1 and TRBJ2-5, with D perhaps TRBD1 (6 bases). Germline V gene lookup returns CDR1 DFQATT and CDR2 SNEGSKA (reference sequence). Trimming removed 3 bases at V and 5 bases at J, with 19 bases between. The CDR3 covers 15 residues. The CDR3 region is CSASPLLGGFETQYF. For the CDR3, the DNA is TGCAGTGCTAGCCCCCTACTAGGGGGATTCGAGACCCAGTACTTC.

This clonotype was seen repeatedly, ten times or more. This rearrangement joins TRBV15 to TRBJ1-4; the match to TRBD1 covers 7 bases. Germline CDR1 is LNHNV and CDR2 is YYDKDF (reference sequence). CDR3 length: 16 residues. Germline trimming cut 6 bases from V and 0 bases from J; bases unmatched to any gene: 7. CDR3 loop: CATSRDRTPTNEKLFF. The CDR3 DNA reads as TGTGCCACCAGTCGGGACAGAACCCCAACTAATGAAAAACTGTTTTTT.

This rearrangement joins TRBV7-8 to TRBJ2-2; D is possibly TRBD1 (5 bases). This CDR3 is 16 amino acids long. V was shortened by 1 base and J by 9 bases, with 18 bases between the two germline ends. CDR1 SGHVS and CDR2 FQNEAQ come from the germline V gene. The CDR3 bases are TGTGCCAGCAGCTTAGGTTCAGGGATGATTCTACGGGAGCTGTTTTTT. Its translation: CASSLGSGMILRELFF.

This clonotype turned up a few times. The chain combines TRBV5-1 with TRBJ2-7; 7 bases agree with TRBD2. This CDR3 is built from 17 residues. The junction had 19 bases not matched to a gene; V was cut back by 6 bases and J by 4 bases. Germline V gene sequence: CDR1 SGHRS, CDR2 YFSETQ. CDR3 protein: CASTLRPGGEIPYEQYF. CDR3 DNA: TGCGCCAGCACCCTAAGGCCTGGGGGGGAGATCCCTTACGAGCAGTACTTC.

This clonotype was recorded many times. V and J are TRBV5-1 and TRBJ2-7; TRBD2 matches at 8 bases. The CDR3 totals 15 residues. The germline CDR1 and CDR2 sequences are SGHRS and YFSETQ. V lost 4 bases to trimming and J lost 5 bases; unmatched junction nucleotides: 11. The CDR3 DNA is TGCGCCAGCAGCCCGGGACTAGTAGGGTCGGACGAGCAGTACTTC. Encoded protein: CASSPGLVGSDEQYF.

The chain recombines TRBV10-3 with TRBJ1-5, with 9 bases that match TRBD1. Looked up from germline, CDR1 is ENHRY and CDR2 is SYGVKD. The V and J ends lost 6 bases and 4 bases, in that order; junction bases with no gene match: 7. The CDR3 consists of 15 residues. CDR3: CAIRQGQGRNQPQHF. The CDR3 region has the DNA TGTGCCATCAGACAGGGACAGGGTCGAAATCAGCCCCAGCATTTT.

With regard to this clonotype: This may come from a read error, since a much larger clone is one base off. The rearrangement joins TRBV19 to TRBJ1-1, with D perhaps matching TRBD1 (5 bases). Trimming stripped 6 bases from V and 11 bases from J, with 28 bases between. The germline gives CDR1 LNHDA, CDR2 SQIVND (reference sequence). This CDR3 region has 16 residues. In nucleotides, the CDR3 is TGTGCCAGTAGCCAAACCCCGGGGCGGTCTAACATTGGCGCTTTCTTT. Its translation is CASSQTPGRSNIGAFF.

V gene TRBV14 combines with J gene TRBJ2-2; D ambiguous. V lost 0 bases and J lost 6, with 14 bases in between. Germline V gene lookup returns CDR1 SGHDN and CDR2 FVKESK. This CDR3 region has 16 residues. The CDR3 sequence is CASSQEVGVPSGELFF. For the CDR3, the DNA is TGTGCCAGCAGCCAAGAGGTTGGTGTCCCGTCCGGGGAGCTGTTTTTT.

This clonotype has more than one count but fewer than ten. The chain combines TRBV6-5 with TRBJ1-6, with unresolved D. The V gene lost 7 bases and the J gene lost 7 bases, with 20 bases spanning the gap. CDR3 size: 16 residues. Germline V CDR1 and CDR2: MNHEY, SVGAGI. CDR3 sequence: CASTLGRVGKNSPLHF. CDR3 bases: TGTGCCAGCACCTTGGGTAGGGTGGGGAAAAATTCACCCCTCCACTTT.